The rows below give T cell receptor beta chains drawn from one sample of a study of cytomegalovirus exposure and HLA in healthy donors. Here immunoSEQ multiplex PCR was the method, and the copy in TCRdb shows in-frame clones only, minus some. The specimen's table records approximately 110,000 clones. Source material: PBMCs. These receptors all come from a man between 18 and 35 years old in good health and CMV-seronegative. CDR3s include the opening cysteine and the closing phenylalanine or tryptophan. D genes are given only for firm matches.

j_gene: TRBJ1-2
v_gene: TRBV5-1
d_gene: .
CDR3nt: TGCGCCAGCAGCTCCCAAGGAGACTATGGCTACACCTTC
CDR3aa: CASSSQGDYGYTF

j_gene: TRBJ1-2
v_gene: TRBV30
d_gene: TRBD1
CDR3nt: TGTGCCTGGGGACAGGGGGCAAGTGATGGCTACACCTTC
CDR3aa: CAWGQGASDGYTF

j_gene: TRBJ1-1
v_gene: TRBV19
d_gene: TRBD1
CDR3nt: TGTGCCAGTAGTATAACGTTATGGGGACAGGGGAACACTGAAGCTTTCTTT
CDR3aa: CASSITLWGQGNTEAFF

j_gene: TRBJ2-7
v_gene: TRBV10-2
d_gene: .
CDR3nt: TGCGCCATCCGTGACAACTACGAGCAGTACTTC
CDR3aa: CAIRDNYEQYF

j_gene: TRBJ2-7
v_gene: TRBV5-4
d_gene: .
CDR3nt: TGTGCCAGCAGCTTTACTGGCCAGGGAATAGACGAGCAGTACTTC
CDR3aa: CASSFTGQGIDEQYF

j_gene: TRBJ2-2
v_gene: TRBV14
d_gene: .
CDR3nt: TGTGCCAGCAGCCAAGATTCGCGTCTCGGGGGTCGGGGCACCGGGGAGCTGTTTTTT
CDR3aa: CASSQDSRLGGRGTGELFF

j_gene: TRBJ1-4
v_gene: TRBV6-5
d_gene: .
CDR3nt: TGTGCCAGCACTATCACCCCTGGGCGGGGTGAACTGTTTTTT
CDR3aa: CASTITPGRGELFF

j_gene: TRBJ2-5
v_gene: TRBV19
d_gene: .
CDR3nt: TGTGCCAGTAGTTCACAGGTTCAAGAGACCCAGTACTTC
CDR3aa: CASSSQVQETQYF

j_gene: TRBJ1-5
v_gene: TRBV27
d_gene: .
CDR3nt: TGTGCCAGCAGTTTATGGGCCGAAAATCAGCCCCAGCATTTT
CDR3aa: CASSLWAENQPQHF

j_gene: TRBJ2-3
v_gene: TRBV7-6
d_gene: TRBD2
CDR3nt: TGTGCCAGCAGCTCTTGGACTAGCGGGGTCACAGATACGCAGTATTTT
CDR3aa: CASSSWTSGVTDTQYF

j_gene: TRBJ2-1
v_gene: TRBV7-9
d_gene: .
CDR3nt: TGTGCCAGCAGCTTAGAGGGCGCGGAGGCATACAATGAGCAGTTCTTC
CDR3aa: CASSLEGAEAYNEQFF

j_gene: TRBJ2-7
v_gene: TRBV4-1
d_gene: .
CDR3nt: TGCGCCAGCAGCCAAGAGGGCAGGGGAAGCTACGAGCAGTACTTC
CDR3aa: CASSQEGRGSYEQYF

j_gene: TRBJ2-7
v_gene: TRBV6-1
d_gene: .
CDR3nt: TGTGCCAGCAGTGAACTAGGGGCTAAAAACGAGCAGTACTTC
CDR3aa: CASSELGAKNEQYF

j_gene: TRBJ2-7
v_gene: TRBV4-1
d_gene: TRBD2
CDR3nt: TGCGCCAGCAGCCCCCTTACTAGCGGGACACTCTACGAGCAGTACTTC
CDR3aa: CASSPLTSGTLYEQYF

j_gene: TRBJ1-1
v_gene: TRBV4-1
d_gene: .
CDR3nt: TGCGCCAGCAGCCTGCCAGGGACTGAAGCTTTCTTT
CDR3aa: CASSLPGTEAFF

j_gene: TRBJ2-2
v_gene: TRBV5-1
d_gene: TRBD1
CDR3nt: TGCGCCAGCAGCTTTTGGACAGGAGGGAACACCGGGGAGCTGTTTTTT
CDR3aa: CASSFWTGGNTGELFF

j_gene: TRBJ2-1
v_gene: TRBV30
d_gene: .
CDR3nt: TGTGCCTGTAGAGGAGGGGTGTTCGACAATGAGCAGTTCTTC
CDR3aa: CACRGGVFDNEQFF

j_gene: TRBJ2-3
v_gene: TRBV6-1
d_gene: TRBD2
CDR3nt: TGCGCCAGCAGTGAACTAGCGGGGGGGCCAGATACGCAGTATTTT
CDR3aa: CASSELAGGPDTQYF

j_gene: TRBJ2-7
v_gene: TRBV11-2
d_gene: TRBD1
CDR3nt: TGTGCCAGCAGCTATACAGGGGGCGAGCAGTACTTC
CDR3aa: CASSYTGGEQYF

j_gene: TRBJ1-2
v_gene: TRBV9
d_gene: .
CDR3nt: TGTGCCAGCAGCGTAGAGGGGGGGTTTGGCTACACCTTC
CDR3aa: CASSVEGGFGYTF

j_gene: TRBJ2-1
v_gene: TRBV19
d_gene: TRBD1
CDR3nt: TGTGCCAGTAGTATGGGACAGGGGACCACCAATGAGCAGTTCTTC
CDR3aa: CASSMGQGTTNEQFF

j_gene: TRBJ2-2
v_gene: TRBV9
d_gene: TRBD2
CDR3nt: TGTGCCAGCAGCTCCCGACTAGCGGGATACGGGGAGCTGTTTTTT
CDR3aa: CASSSRLAGYGELFF

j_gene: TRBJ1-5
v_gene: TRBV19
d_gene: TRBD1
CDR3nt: TGTGCCAGTAGTACCCCAGGGGGCGGGCCCCAGCATTTT
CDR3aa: CASSTPGGGPQHF

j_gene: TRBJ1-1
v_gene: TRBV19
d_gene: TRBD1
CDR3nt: TGTGCCAGTAGTCAACAGGGGGGGGACACTGAAGCTTTCTTT
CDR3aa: CASSQQGGDTEAFF

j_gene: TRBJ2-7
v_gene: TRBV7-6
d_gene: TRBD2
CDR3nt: TGTGCCAGCAGCTTAGAAGGCGTCTGGCTAGCGGGAGAGAGAGACTACGAGCAGTACTTC
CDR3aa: CASSLEGVWLAGERDYEQYF